This TCR beta chain was identified in a study of T cell responses to AZD1222 COVID-19 vaccine. Assay: immunoSEQ multiplex PCR; the TCRdb copy retains only in-frame clones and omits some. Altogether 200,000 to 250,000 clones are present, 90% to 95% being singletons, with the ten largest covering approximately 1%. This TCR was sampled from an adult in good health. This sample comprised peripheral blood, obtained on day 0 of MenACWY control vaccination.

CDR3 protein: CASSQEIGIAGRPGKETQYF. CDR3 in DNA: TGCGCCAGCAGCCAAGAAATAGGAATAGCGGGGCGCCCGGGGAAAGAGACCCAGTACTTC. The chain couples TRBV4-3 to TRBJ2-5, with 8 bases matching TRBD2. Germline V gives CDR1 LGHNA, CDR2 YSLEER. The CDR3 totals 20 residues. Trimming removed 0 bases from V and 3 bases from J; junction bases left unmatched: 18.